Below are 5 T cell receptor beta chains sequenced from a single sample in a study of metastatic and nonmetastatic thyroid tumors. Patients had received no treatment of any kind before thyroid surgery. TCRdb re-called the PCR reads with MiXCR. Here the sample spans about 30,000 clones, approximately 11% being singletons. The sample was blood. These receptors originate from a female donor with papillary thyroid cancer or a benign thyroid nodule (not recorded which). Some clones in this sample may be carry-over from other donors' samples.

With respect to this clone: This sample also contains other DNA sequences that code for the same CDR3. The chain couples TRBV11-2 to TRBJ2-3; perhaps D is TRBD1 or TRBD2 (5 bases each). Germline values: CDR1 SGHAT, CDR2 FQNNGV. The V end lost 0 bases, the J end lost 0 bases, and 13 bases lay between the germline ends. This CDR3 is 17 amino acids long. CDR3 loop: CASSLDVGVTSTDTQYF. The CDR3 region has the DNA TGTGCCAGCAGCTTAGATGTGGGGGTGACTAGCACAGATACGCAGTATTTT. The entire variable domain, with the rest obtained from reference TRBV11-2 and TRBJ2-3, is as follows: EAGVAQSPRYKIIEKRQSVAFWCNPISGHATLYWYQQILGQGPKLLIQFQNNGVVDDSQLPKDRFSAERLKGVDSTLKIQPAKLEDSAVYLCASSLDVGVTSTDTQYFGPGTRLTVL.

This clone was seen repeatedly, ten times or more. In DNA form, the CDR3 reads TGCAGCGTTGATCCTCCAATAATCACTGAAGCTTTCTTT. Its protein product is CSVDPPIITEAFF. The V call is TRBV29-1, the J call TRBJ1-1; D unclear. The germline V gene has CDR1 SQVTM and CDR2 ANQGSEA. The CDR3 totals 13 residues. Trimming left V 3 bases short and J 4 bases short, with 12 bases between.

This clone was observed a few times. V is TRBV12-5 and J is TRBJ2-3; D might be TRBD1 or TRBD2, each matching 5 bases. CDR1 LGHNT and CDR2 FRNRAP come from the germline V gene. This CDR3 contains 13 residues. Trimming took 3 bases from V and 5 from J, leaving 9 bases between them. In nucleotides, the CDR3 is TGTGCTAGTGGTTTCATTGGGGGAGATACGCAGTATTTT. It encodes CASGFIGGDTQYF. Full variable domain (rest looked up from reference TRBV12-5 and TRBJ2-3): DARVTQTPRHKVTEMGQEVTMRCQPILGHNTVFWYRQTMMQGLELLAYFRNRAPLDDSGMPKDRFSAEMPDATLATLKIQPSEPRDSAVYFCASGFIGGDTQYFGPGTRLTVL.

At least ten counts were recorded for this clone. The V and J genes are TRBV12-3 or TRBV12-4 and TRBJ1-4, with 8 bases identical to TRBD1. V was pared by 5 bases and J by 6 bases, with 11 bases of the junction left unmatched. The CDR3 sequence is 16 residues long. The CDR3: CASSPHRGSVDEKLFF. As DNA, the CDR3 is TGTGCCAGCAGTCCTCACAGGGGGTCGGTTGATGAAAAACTGTTTTTT.

This clone was found many times. The chain employs TRBV6-5 and TRBJ1-1, with D maybe TRBD1 (5 bases). The V gene lost 0 bases and the J gene lost 10 bases, with 6 bases spanning the gap. The CDR3 consists of 11 residues. From germline, CDR1 is MNHEY and CDR2 SVGAGI. The CDR3 here is CASSYSGGAFF. CDR3 nucleotide sequence: TGTGCCAGCAGTTACTCGGGGGGAGCTTTCTTT.